One and the same sample provided the 30 T cell receptor beta chains below, sequenced in a study of shared clonotypes between healthy human individuals. Produced via immunoSEQ multiplex PCR; TCRdb's table is partial and in-frame only. The data hold 500,000 or so clones, with approximately 95% observed a single time. Sequenced: naive CD4+ T cells sorted from blood. Stated subset: CD45RA+ positively selected. These receptors all stem from a woman aged 25 to 45 in good health.

V and J are TRBV18 and TRBJ2-5; D possibly corresponds to TRBD1 (6 bases). Germline V gene data show CDR1 as KGHSH and CDR2 as LQKENI. V lost 4 bases and J lost 3, with 12 bases in between. The CDR3 consists of 14 residues. CDR3 coding DNA: TGTGCCAGCTCACGTGGACAGAGGGAAGAGACCCAGTACTTC. Translated: CASSRGQREETQYF.

The chain has TRBV10-1 and TRBJ1-3, with D tentatively TRBD1 (5 bases). The germline V gene has CDR1 WNHNN and CDR2 SYGVQD (reference sequence). CDR3 length equals 15 residues. The germline V and J ends were trimmed by 1 base and 3 bases, with 10 bases remaining between them. The CDR3 sequence is CASSELGVRGNTIYF. The CDR3 nucleotides are TGCGCCAGCAGTGAGTTAGGGGTACGTGGAAACACCATATATTTT.

The CDR3 here is CASSVSYYKGHSRANTIYF. The CDR3 DNA reads TGTGCCAGCAGCGTATCATACTATAAGGGGCACAGCCGTGCAAACACCATATATTTT. The chain uses TRBV9 and TRBJ1-3, with a weak D call TRBD1 (5 bases). The V gene lost 1 base and the J gene lost 6 bases, with 26 bases spanning the gap. Germline-derived CDR1 and CDR2 are SGDLS and YYNGEE. CDR3 length: 19 residues.

This clone was found once. The chain links TRBV30 to TRBJ2-7, with D perhaps matching TRBD2 (6 bases). Trimming took off 3 bases at V and 4 bases at J, with 19 bases between the two ends. Looked up from germline, CDR1 is GTSNPN and CDR2 is SVGIG (reference sequence). The CDR3 sequence is 15 residues long. The CDR3 coding sequence is TGTGCCTGGAGCCAGTGGGGGGAGTGGCGTTACGAGCAGTACTTC. It is translated as CAWSQWGEWRYEQYF.

V gene TRBV5-1 combines with J gene TRBJ2-7, with D hard to call. CDR3 length: 16 amino acids. Germline assignment: CDR1 SGHRS and CDR2 YFSETQ. Between the trimmed V and J ends, which lost 7 bases and 0 bases, there was a span of 20 bases. CDR3 sequence: CASSGTTAASSYEQYF. In DNA form, the CDR3 reads TGCGCCAGCTCGGGTACGACGGCGGCCAGCTCCTACGAGCAGTACTTC.

A single count supports this clone. The CDR3 DNA reads TGTGCCAGCAGCGTAGCCAGCGGCCTCTCCTACGAGCAGTACTTC. Amino acid sequence: CASSVASGLSYEQYF. The gene calls are TRBV9 and TRBJ2-5, with D tentatively TRBD2 (5 bases). The tail of the sequence fits TRBJ2-7 better, so the J call may be wrong. Germline assignment: CDR1 SGDLS and CDR2 YYNGEE. The CDR3 sequence is 15 residues long.

This clone is a singleton in its sample. V is TRBV19 and J is TRBJ1-2; 9 bases map to TRBD1. V was pared by 6 bases and J by 3 bases, with 5 bases of the junction left unmatched. Germline CDR1 reads LNHDA; CDR2 reads SQIVND (reference sequence). The CDR3 covers 14 residues. The DNA of the CDR3 is TGTGCCAGTAGACGACAGGGGGTCGACTATGGCTACACCTTC. Its protein product is CASRRQGVDYGYTF.

A note on this clone: The identical CDR3 is also encoded by other nucleotide sequences in the sample. The chain couples TRBV6-5 to TRBJ1-4; no clear D gene. There are 15 residues in the CDR3. Trimming took 3 bases from V and 0 from J, leaving 8 bases between them. Per germline, CDR1 MNHEY and CDR2 SVGAGI. CDR3 in amino acids: CASSYRPATNEKLFF. The CDR3 bases are TGTGCCAGCAGTTATAGGCCTGCAACTAATGAAAAACTGTTTTTT.

The chain combines TRBV7-9 with TRBJ1-2; D may be TRBD1 (6 bases). The V gene lost 1 base and the J gene lost 2 bases, with 20 bases spanning the gap. This CDR3 spans 18 amino acids. The V gene's germline CDR1 is SEHNR and CDR2 FQNEAQ (reference sequence). CDR3 nucleotide sequence: TGTGCCAGCAGCTTAGAAGTGATTCGGGCAGGGGCCAACTATGGCTACACCTTC. Encoded protein: CASSLEVIRAGANYGYTF. The variable domain in full, with the rest retrieved from reference TRBV7-9 and TRBJ1-2, is DTGVSQNPRHKITKRGQNVTFRCDPISEHNRLYWYRQTLGQGPEFLTYFQNEAQLEKSRLLSDRFSAERPKGSFSTLEIQRTEQGDSAMYLCASSLEVIRAGANYGYTFGSGTRLTVV.

The V and J genes are TRBV6-5 and TRBJ2-6, with TRBD1 as a possible D gene (6 bases). This CDR3 region has 15 residues. Per the germline V gene, CDR1 is MNHEY and CDR2 is SVGAGI. V shed 6 bases and J shed 0 bases, with 9 bases lying between them. In nucleotides, the CDR3 is TGTGCCAGCAGCCACAGGGTCTCTGGGGCCAACGTCCTGACTTTC. Encoded protein: CASSHRVSGANVLTF.

The genes are TRBV28 and TRBJ2-2; D is perhaps TRBD2 (6 bases). The CDR3 runs 16 residues. Germline values: CDR1 MDHEN, CDR2 SYDVKM. The V gene lost 6 bases and the J gene lost 5 bases, with 19 bases spanning the gap. CDR3 residues: CASSTGGAEGTGELFF. The CDR3 bases are TGTGCCAGCAGCACCGGTGGGGCGGAGGGGACCGGGGAGCTGTTTTTT.

This chain links TRBV5-1 with TRBJ2-2; 9 bases fit TRBD2. The CDR3 contains 15 residues. Germline-derived CDR1 and CDR2 are SGHRS and YFSETQ. V lost 5 bases, J lost 9 bases, and 11 bases stayed unmatched. As DNA, the CDR3 is TGCGCCAGCAGTCCCGGTGCTAGCGGGATTAGGGAGCTGTTTTTT. Translation: CASSPGASGIRELFF. Looking up the rest from reference TRBV5-1 and TRBJ2-2 gives the full variable domain: KAGVTQTPRYLIKTRGQQVTLSCSPISGHRSVSWYQQTPGQGLQFLFEYFSETQRNKGNFPGRFSGRQFSNSRSEMNVSTLELGDSALYLCASSPGASGIRELFFGEGSRLTVL.

This chain links TRBV18 with TRBJ1-3; possible D gene TRBD1, 5 bases. Deletions cut 2 bases from V and 4 bases from J, with 9 bases between. Germline V gene sequence: CDR1 KGHSH, CDR2 LQKENI. The CDR3 has 14 residues. CDR3 in DNA: TGTGCCAGCTCACCAACGAGGGGCGGAAACACCATATATTTT. Translation gives CASSPTRGGNTIYF.

The chain carries TRBV2 and TRBJ2-5; D call uncertain. V dropped 4 bases and J dropped 3 bases, with 12 bases sitting between them. The CDR3 is 14 residues long. The germline V gene has CDR1 SNHLY and CDR2 FYNNEI. This chain's CDR3 is CASSVEFQKETQYF. The CDR3 DNA sequence: TGTGCCAGCAGTGTTGAGTTCCAGAAAGAGACCCAGTACTTC.

The chain combines TRBV7-8 with TRBJ1-1, with a tentative D call TRBD1 (5 bases). The germline V and J ends were trimmed by 6 bases and 3 bases, with 11 bases remaining between them. CDR3 length equals 13 residues. CDR1 and CDR2 from the germline V gene are SGHVS and FQNEAQ. DNA for the CDR3: TGTGCCAGCAGTAGGGGCAGGGACACTGAAGCTTTCTTT. This sequence encodes CASSRGRDTEAFF.

The chain uses TRBV15 and TRBJ1-5; 7 bases map to TRBD1. The J segment lost 0 bases and the V segment lost 1 base, leaving 3 bases of the junction unmatched. The CDR3 runs to 16 residues. Germline loops: CDR1 LNHNV, CDR2 YYDKDF (reference sequence). CDR3 loop: CATSRGGTVSNQPQHF. CDR3 nucleotide sequence: TGTGCCACCAGCAGAGGAGGGACAGTTAGCAATCAGCCCCAGCATTTT.

This clone was observed once. The chain links TRBV7-6 to TRBJ2-3; D is undetermined. The CDR3 has 15 residues. Germline assignment: CDR1 SGHVS and CDR2 FNYEAQ. With 0 bases removed from V and 1 base from J, the gap between germline ends came to 8 bases. The CDR3 DNA reads as TGTGCCAGCAGCTTAGCGCTTCTTGGCACAGATACGCAGTATTTT. Its protein is CASSLALLGTDTQYF. Supplemented by reference TRBV7-6 and TRBJ2-3, the full variable domain reads GAGVSQSPRYKVTKRGQDVALRCDPISGHVSLYWYRQALGQGPEFLTYFNYEAQQDKSGLPNDRFSAERPEGSISTLTIQRTEQRDSAMYRCASSLALLGTDTQYFGPGTRLTVL.

The chain combines TRBV2 with TRBJ2-1; weak D call: TRBD1 (5 bases). Trimming took off 3 bases at V and 3 bases at J, with 12 bases between the two ends. The germline V gene has CDR1 SNHLY and CDR2 FYNNEI. CDR3 length: 15 amino acids. This chain's CDR3 is CASSEEGDSYNEQFF. The CDR3 DNA is TGTGCCAGCAGTGAGGAAGGAGACAGCTACAATGAGCAGTTCTTC.

This clone occurred once. The genes are TRBV5-5 and TRBJ2-2; 11 bases fit TRBD1. This CDR3 comprises 14 residues. Germline V gene data show CDR1 as SGHKS and CDR2 as YYEKEE (reference sequence). Trimming at V came to 5 bases and at J to 5 bases, leaving 2 bases not matched to a gene. The CDR3 DNA follows: TGTGCCAGCAGGGGGACAGGGGGTACCGGGGAGCTGTTTTTT. This sequence encodes CASRGTGGTGELFF.

The chain is built from TRBV18 and TRBJ2-5; TRBD1 is a possible D gene (5 bases). CDR3 length: 13 residues. The V end was cut by 3 bases, the J end by 9 bases, with 14 bases between. CDR1 KGHSH and CDR2 LQKENI come from the germline V gene. The CDR3 spells CASSPAPDMAQYF. The CDR3 nucleotides read TGTGCCAGCTCACCGGCCCCGGACATGGCCCAGTACTTC.

The chain combines TRBV5-1 with TRBJ2-2; TRBD1 aligns across 9 bases. Germline trimming cut 0 bases from V and 7 bases from J; bases unmatched to any gene: 10. The CDR3 loop spans 17 amino acids. Per germline, CDR1 SGHRS and CDR2 YFSETQ. The CDR3 DNA follows: TGCGCCAGCAGCTTGGCCACACAGGGGGCGGACGGCGGGGAGCTGTTTTTT. Its protein product is CASSLATQGADGGELFF.

The chain employs TRBV7-6 and TRBJ2-3; TRBD2 agrees at 7 bases. CDR3 length equals 15 residues. J was trimmed by 4 bases and V by 3 bases; bases with no gene match: 7. The germline V gene has CDR1 SGHVS and CDR2 FNYEAQ. CDR3 residues: CASSFVGGSSDTQYF. For the CDR3, the DNA is TGTGCCAGCAGCTTTGTCGGCGGGAGCTCAGATACGCAGTATTTT.

This chain joins TRBV5-1 and TRBJ2-7; 9 bases fit TRBD2. Germline values: CDR1 SGHRS, CDR2 YFSETQ. V lost 0 bases, J lost 4 bases, and 8 bases stayed unmatched. This CDR3 region has 16 residues. The CDR3 DNA is TGCGCCAGCAGCTTGGATGGTAGCGGGAGTAGATACGAGCAGTACTTC. Translated, it gives CASSLDGSGSRYEQYF.

This chain uses TRBV28 with TRBJ1-2; TRBD1 matches at 8 bases. Germline CDR1 and CDR2: MDHEN and SYDVKM. The junction had 10 bases not matched to a gene; V was cut back by 6 bases and J by 4 bases. The CDR3 contains 15 residues. The CDR3 sequence is CASRKPGQVRYGYTF. The DNA for the CDR3 is TGTGCCAGCAGGAAACCGGGACAGGTTCGCTATGGCTACACCTTC.

The chain is built from TRBV19 and TRBJ2-1, with a weak D call TRBD2 (6 bases). The V gene lost 2 bases and the J gene lost 9 bases, with 23 bases spanning the gap. This CDR3 has 17 amino acids. Germline values: CDR1 LNHDA, CDR2 SQIVND (reference sequence). The CDR3 is CASSILGALREVSEQFF. Written as DNA, the CDR3 is TGTGCCAGTAGTATATTAGGGGCCTTAAGGGAGGTTAGTGAGCAGTTCTTC.

The CDR3 DNA follows: TGTGCCAGCAGCTTGTTGAGGGGAACTCGACCTGGCACTGAAGCTTTCTTT. Its protein is CASSLLRGTRPGTEAFF. The gene calls are TRBV5-4 and TRBJ1-1, with D possibly matching TRBD1 (5 bases). Germline V lookup: CDR1 SGHNT, CDR2 YYREEE (reference sequence). The V end was cut by 1 base, the J end by 4 bases, with 20 bases between. The CDR3 totals 17 residues.

The chain uses TRBV6-5 and TRBJ2-1, with TRBD2 matching 7 bases. V gave up 0 bases and J gave up 3 bases; unmatched junction bases: 5. CDR1 MNHEY and CDR2 SVGAGI come from the germline V gene. The CDR3 sequence is 16 residues long. This CDR3 is CASSYSLAIRYNEQFF. In nucleotides, the CDR3 is TGTGCCAGCAGTTACTCACTAGCGATACGCTACAATGAGCAGTTCTTC.

The chain uses TRBV19 and TRBJ1-3, with 11 bases identical to TRBD1. Trimming cost V 8 bases and J 1 base; bases outside gene matches: 10. There are 17 residues in the CDR3. Germline CDR1 and CDR2: LNHDA and SQIVND (reference sequence). The CDR3 DNA reads as TGTGCCAGTCTCGGGACAGGGGGTTCATTTTCTGGAAACACCATATATTTT. Protein product: CASLGTGGSFSGNTIYF.

The rearrangement links TRBV5-1 to TRBJ2-7, with D perhaps given as TRBD1 or TRBD2 (5 bases each). Trimming left V 0 bases short and J 2 bases short, with 12 bases between. Germline loops: CDR1 SGHRS, CDR2 YFSETQ. The CDR3 is made up of 15 amino acids. CDR3 DNA: TGCGCCAGCAGCTTGGCTCCGGGACCTACCTACGAGCAGTACTTC. Residues: CASSLAPGPTYEQYF.

The CDR3 reads CASSYPRAGTNEKLFF. The DNA of the CDR3 is TGTGCCAGCAGTTACCCGCGTGCGGGGACTAATGAAAAACTGTTTTTT. J is TRBJ1-4 and V is TRBV6-6; D not resolved. Trimming removed 2 bases from V and 2 bases from J, with 12 bases in between. This CDR3 region has 16 residues. Germline CDR1 reads MNHNY; CDR2 reads SVGAGI (reference sequence).